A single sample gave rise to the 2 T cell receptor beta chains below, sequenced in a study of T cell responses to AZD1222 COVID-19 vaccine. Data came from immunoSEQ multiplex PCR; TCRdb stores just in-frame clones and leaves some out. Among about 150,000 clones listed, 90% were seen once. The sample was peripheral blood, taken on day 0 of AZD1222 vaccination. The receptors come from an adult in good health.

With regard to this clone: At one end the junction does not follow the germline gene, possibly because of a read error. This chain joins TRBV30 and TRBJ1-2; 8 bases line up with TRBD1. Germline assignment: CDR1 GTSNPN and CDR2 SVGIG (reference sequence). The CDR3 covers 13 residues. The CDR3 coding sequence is TGTGCCTGGAGGGGGACAGGCCTCTATGCCTACACCTTC. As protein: CAWRGTGLYAYTF.

The CDR3 spells CAWSPRLPGGGGTQHF. In nucleotides, the CDR3 is TGTGCCTGGAGTCCTCGGCTCCCAGGGGGCGGAGGGACCCAGCATTTT. V usage is TRBV30 and J usage is TRBJ1-5, with 8 positions matching TRBD1. The CDR3 totals 16 residues. Germline V gene sequence: CDR1 GTSNPN, CDR2 SVGIG (reference sequence). V gave up 2 bases and J gave up 11 bases; unmatched junction bases: 17.